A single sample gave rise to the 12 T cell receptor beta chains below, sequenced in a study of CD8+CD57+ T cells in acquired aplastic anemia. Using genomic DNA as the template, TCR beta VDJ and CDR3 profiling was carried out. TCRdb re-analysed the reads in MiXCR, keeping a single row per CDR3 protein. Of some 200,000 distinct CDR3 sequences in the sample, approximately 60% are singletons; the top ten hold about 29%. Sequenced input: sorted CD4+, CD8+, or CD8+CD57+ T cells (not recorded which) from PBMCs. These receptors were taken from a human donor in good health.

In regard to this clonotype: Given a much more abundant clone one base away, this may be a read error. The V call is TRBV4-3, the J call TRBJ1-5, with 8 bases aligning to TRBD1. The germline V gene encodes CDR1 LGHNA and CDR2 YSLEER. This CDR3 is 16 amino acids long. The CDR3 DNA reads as TGCGCCAGCGGCCAAGATCGACAGGGGTTGAATCAGCCCCAGCATTTT. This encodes CASGQDRQGLNQPQHF.

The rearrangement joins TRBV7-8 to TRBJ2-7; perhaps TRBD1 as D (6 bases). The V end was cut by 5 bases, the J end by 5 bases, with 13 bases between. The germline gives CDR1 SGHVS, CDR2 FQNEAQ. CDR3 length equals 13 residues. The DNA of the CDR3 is TGTGCCAGCAGCCTCATAACAGGGCACGAGCAGTACTTC. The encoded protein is CASSLITGHEQYF.

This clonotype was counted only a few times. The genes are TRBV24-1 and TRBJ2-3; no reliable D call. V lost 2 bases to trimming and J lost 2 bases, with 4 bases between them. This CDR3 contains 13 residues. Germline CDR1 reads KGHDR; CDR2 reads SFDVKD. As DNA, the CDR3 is TGTGCCACCAGTGATTCGTACACAGATACGCAGTATTTT. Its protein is CATSDSYTDTQYF.

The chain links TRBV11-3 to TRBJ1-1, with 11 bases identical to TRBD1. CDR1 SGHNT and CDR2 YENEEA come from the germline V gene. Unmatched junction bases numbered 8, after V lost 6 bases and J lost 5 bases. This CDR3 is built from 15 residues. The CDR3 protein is CASRQGTGGFTEAFF. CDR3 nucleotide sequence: TGTGCCAGCAGGCAAGGGACAGGGGGGTTTACTGAAGCTTTCTTT.

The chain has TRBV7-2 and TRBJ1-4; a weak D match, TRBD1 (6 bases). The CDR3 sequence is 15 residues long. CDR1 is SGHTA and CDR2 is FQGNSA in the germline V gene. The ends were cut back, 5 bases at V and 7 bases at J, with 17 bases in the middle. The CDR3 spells CASSPTGTMVEKLFF. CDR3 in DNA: TGTGCCAGCAGCCCAACCGGGACAATGGTTGAAAAACTGTTTTTT.

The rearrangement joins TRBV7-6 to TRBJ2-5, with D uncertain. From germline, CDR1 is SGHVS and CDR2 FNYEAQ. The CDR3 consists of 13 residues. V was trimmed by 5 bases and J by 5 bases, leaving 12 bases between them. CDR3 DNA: TGTGCCAGCAGCGCAACTAAGCCGGAGACCCAGTACTTC. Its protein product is CASSATKPETQYF.

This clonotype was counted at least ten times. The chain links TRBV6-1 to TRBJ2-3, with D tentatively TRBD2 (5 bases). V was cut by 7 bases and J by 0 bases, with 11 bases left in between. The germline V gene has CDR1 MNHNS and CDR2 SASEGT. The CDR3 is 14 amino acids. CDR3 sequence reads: CASIPRTSTDTQYF. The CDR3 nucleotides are TGTGCCAGCATACCCCGGACTAGCACAGATACGCAGTATTTT.

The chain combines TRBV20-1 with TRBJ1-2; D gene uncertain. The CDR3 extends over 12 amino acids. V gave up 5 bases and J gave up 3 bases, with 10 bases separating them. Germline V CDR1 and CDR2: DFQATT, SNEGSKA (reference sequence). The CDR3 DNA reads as TGCAGTGCTGGCTCGCCCCACTATGGCTACACCTTC. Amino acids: CSAGSPHYGYTF.

CDR3 in amino acids: CASSSPRSLAGSTDTQYF. The CDR3 nucleotides are TGTGCCAGCAGTTCCCCTCGAAGCCTAGCGGGGAGCACAGATACGCAGTATTTT. The genes are TRBV27 and TRBJ2-3, with 9 bases identical to TRBD2. CDR1 and CDR2 from the germline V gene are MNHEY and SMNVEV (reference sequence). The V segment lost 4 bases and the J segment 0 bases; nucleotides outside the gene matches: 11. The CDR3 runs to 18 residues.

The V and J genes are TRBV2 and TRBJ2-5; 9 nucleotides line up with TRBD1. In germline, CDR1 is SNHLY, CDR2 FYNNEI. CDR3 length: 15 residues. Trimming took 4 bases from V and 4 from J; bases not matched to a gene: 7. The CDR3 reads CASSGRDRVGETQYF. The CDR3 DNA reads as TGTGCCAGCAGTGGCCGGGACAGGGTAGGAGAGACCCAGTACTTC.

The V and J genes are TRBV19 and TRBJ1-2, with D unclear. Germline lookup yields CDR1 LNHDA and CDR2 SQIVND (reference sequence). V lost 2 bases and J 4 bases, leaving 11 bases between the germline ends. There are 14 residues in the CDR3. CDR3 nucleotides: TGTGCCAGTAGTATAAGCGGCAGCCTCTATGGCTACACCTTC. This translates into CASSISGSLYGYTF. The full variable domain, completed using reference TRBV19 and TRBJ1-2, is DGGITQSPKYLFRKEGQNVTLSCEQNLNHDAMYWYRQDPGQGLRLIYYSQIVNDFQKGDIAEGYSVSREKKESFPLTVTSAQKNPTAFYLCASSISGSLYGYTFGSGTRLTVV.

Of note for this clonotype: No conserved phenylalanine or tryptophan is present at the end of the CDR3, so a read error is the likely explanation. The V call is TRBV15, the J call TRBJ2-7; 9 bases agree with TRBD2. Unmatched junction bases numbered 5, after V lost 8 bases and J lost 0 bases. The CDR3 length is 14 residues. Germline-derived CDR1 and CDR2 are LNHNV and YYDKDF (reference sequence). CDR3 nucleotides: TGTGCCACCTTGGCACTAGCGGGCTCCTACGAGCAGTACCTC. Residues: CATLALAGSYEQYL.